Presented here are 11 T cell receptor beta chains from one specimen sequenced in a study of blood T cell repertoires in COVID-19. Sequencing was performed with immunoSEQ multiplex PCR; in TCRdb, only in-frame clones are kept and a portion is missing. Here the sample spans 40,000 to 50,000 clones, around four fifths being singletons. Sequenced: peripheral blood. These receptors were taken from a man in his fifties or sixties with active COVID-19.

The V and J genes are TRBV6-5 and TRBJ1-1; a possible D gene is TRBD1 (5 bases). The CDR3 has 11 residues. Trimming removed 10 bases at V and 5 bases at J, with 11 bases between. Germline V gene sequence: CDR1 MNHEY, CDR2 SVGAGI. The DNA of the CDR3 is TGTGCCACCTCCGGGACTACTGAAGCTTTCTTT. Its protein is CATSGTTEAFF.

The genes are TRBV7-2 and TRBJ1-2; D is possibly TRBD1 (6 bases). CDR3 size: 16 residues. Germline loops: CDR1 SGHTA, CDR2 FQGNSA. Trimming stripped 0 bases from V and 2 bases from J, with 13 bases between. The CDR3 DNA reads as TGTGCCAGCAGCTTAGCGCAGGGAGGGGGAAACTATGGCTACACCTTC. This sequence encodes CASSLAQGGGNYGYTF. The whole variable domain, remainder taken from reference TRBV7-2 and TRBJ1-2, is GAGVSQSPSNKVTEKGKDVELRCDPISGHTALYWYRQSLGQGLEFLIYFQGNSAPDKSGLPSDRFSAERTGGSVSTLTIQRTQQEDSAVYLCASSLAQGGGNYGYTFGSGTRLTVV.

This chain uses TRBV7-2 with TRBJ2-7; 8 bases are a match to TRBD2. CDR1 is SGHTA and CDR2 is FQGNSA in the germline V gene. The CDR3 consists of 15 residues. V lost 0 bases and J lost 0; bases outside the gene matches: 1. CDR3 residues: CASSLAAGGSYEQYF. In DNA form, the CDR3 reads TGTGCCAGCAGCTTAGCGGCGGGAGGCTCCTACGAGCAGTACTTC.

V gene TRBV2 combines with J gene TRBJ2-2; TRBD2 is a possible D gene (6 bases). The CDR3 is 14 residues long. CDR1 and CDR2 (germline): SNHLY, FYNNEI. The V gene lost 6 bases and the J gene lost 7 bases, with 15 bases spanning the gap. CDR3 in amino acids: CASSTGVKSGELFF. The CDR3 DNA follows: TGTGCCAGCAGCACGGGAGTGAAGAGCGGGGAGCTGTTTTTT.

V usage is TRBV29-1 and J usage is TRBJ2-7; 9 bases match TRBD2. The germline CDR1 and CDR2 sequences are SQVTM and ANQGSEA. The trim removed 7 bases at V and 2 bases at J, leaving 3 bases unmatched. The CDR3 loop spans 12 amino acids. The CDR3 sequence: CSAAGGTYEQYF. DNA for the CDR3: TGCAGCGCGGCGGGGGGGACCTACGAGCAGTACTTC.

This chain's CDR3 is CASSSPSGQRGINEQFF. CDR3 bases: TGTGCCAGCAGCTCCCCGTCGGGCCAGCGGGGAATAAATGAGCAGTTCTTC. The V and J genes are TRBV5-4 and TRBJ2-1, with 7 bases identical to TRBD2. The V gene's germline CDR1 is SGHNT and CDR2 YYREEE (reference sequence). This CDR3 has 17 amino acids. The V and J ends lost 3 bases and 7 bases, in that order; junction bases with no gene match: 16.

In this sample, this clone turned up once. The rearrangement joins TRBV5-1 to TRBJ2-3; 13 bases align to TRBD2. The CDR3 extends over 16 amino acids. J gave up 2 bases and V 4 bases, and 4 bases lay outside the gene matches. Germline CDR1 reads SGHRS; CDR2 reads YFSETQ. As DNA, the CDR3 is TGCGCCAGCAGCACCACTAGCGGGGGGGTCACAGATACGCAGTATTTT. This sequence encodes CASSTTSGGVTDTQYF.

The chain is built from TRBV28 and TRBJ1-4; 12 bases are a match to TRBD1. Germline CDR1 is MDHEN and CDR2 is SYDVKM. The CDR3 consists of 14 residues. V trimming: 8 bases; J trimming: 7 bases; junction bases outside the gene matches: 5. The CDR3 DNA reads TGTGCCAGCGGGGGACAGGGGGCGGGTGAAAAACTGTTTTTT. It codes for CASGGQGAGEKLFF.

This sequence joins TRBV4-1 and TRBJ2-2, with D possibly TRBD2 on 6 matching bases. The ends were cut back, 0 bases at V and 7 bases at J, with 9 bases in the middle. The CDR3 spans 14 residues. CDR1 and CDR2 from the germline V gene are MGHRA and YSYEKL. As DNA, the CDR3 is TGCGCCAGCAGCCAAGAGGGACTTTTCGGGGAGCTGTTTTTT. Residues: CASSQEGLFGELFF.

The V call is TRBV5-6, the J call TRBJ2-5; 9 bases match TRBD2. Germline V gives CDR1 SGHDT, CDR2 YYEEEE. This CDR3 comprises 18 residues. The junction had 13 bases not matched to a gene; V was cut back by 0 bases and J by 4 bases. The CDR3 nucleotides read TGTGCCAGCAGCTTGGCCGGGCTGAAGCGGGAGGTTGGAGAGACCCAGTACTTC. Encoded protein: CASSLAGLKREVGETQYF.

The V gene is TRBV5-1, the J gene TRBJ2-7; 10 nucleotides align to TRBD2. The junction had 6 bases not matched to a gene; V was cut back by 2 bases and J by 4 bases. The CDR3 covers 15 residues. The germline V gene encodes CDR1 SGHRS and CDR2 YFSETQ. The CDR3 DNA sequence: TGCGCCAGCAGCTTAGATACTAGCGGGGTGTACGAGCAGTACTTC. It yields the protein CASSLDTSGVYEQYF.